What follows describes a single T cell receptor (beta chain). Methods used by the authors: Estimates of nucleated cell counts were drawn from the amplification of reference gene primers. Measured with immunoSEQ multiplex PCR; TCRdb has only the in-frame clones, and not every one. The V and J calls and clone size are taken from that table; D and trimming were inferred from the DNA. Altogether 200,000 to 300,000 clones are present, 85% to 90% being singletons, with the ten largest covering approximately 4%. These data come from a study of blood T cell repertoires in COVID-19. Study at large: Italy, Spain and the United States were the sources of the convalescent and acute COVID-19 samples. Sources were T cells, B-cell-depleted T cells, or PBMCs; the material itself was cDNA or gDNA.

The CDR3 extends over 15 amino acids. Trimming removed 3 bases at V and 3 bases at J, with 14 bases between. Germline V CDR1 and CDR2: SNHLY, FYNNEI. Sequencing was done on a sample of peripheral blood. The receptor comes from a woman in her forties with acute or convalescent COVID-19. The rearrangement joins TRBV2 to TRBJ1-2, with unresolved D. CDR3 nucleotide sequence: TGTGCCAGCAGTGACGAGGATATGAATTACTATGGCTACACCTTC. Amino acid sequence: CASSDEDMNYYGYTF.